This T cell receptor beta chain was observed in a study of T-cell reconstitution after alpha-beta-depleted transplantation in children. Findings and limits, study-wide: After transplant, high TCRbeta diversity at day 60 in some patients arose from surviving recipient T cells and thymic progenitors.

The CDR3 runs to 17 residues. V was pared by 2 bases and J by 2 bases, with 10 bases of the junction left unmatched. CDR1 is LNHNV and CDR2 is YYDKDF in the germline V gene (reference sequence). Unique molecular identifiers tagged the TCRbeta library. One entry per CDR3 protein, called by TCRdb with MiXCR from the PCR reads. The profile covers fewer than 550,000 distinct CDR3 sequences, with 9.5% to 12% appearing a single time and 13% to 15% taken by the ten largest. On this clonotype: No antigen is known for it.

The sequence derives from a female patient between 2 and 15 years old who had a stem cell transplant for aplastic anemia, so the T cells may come from the graft donor. The material sequenced was PBMCs, mostly from graft donor cells, taken 180 days after TCRalphabeta/CD19-depleted stem cell transplant. This rearrangement joins TRBV15 to TRBJ2-5; TRBD1 agrees at 8 bases. The CDR3 nucleotides are TGTGCCACCAGCAGACTAGTATCCCGGGACAGGCAAGAGACCCAGTACTTC. Protein: CATSRLVSRDRQETQYF.